The 21 T cell receptor beta chains below were found in one sample sequenced in a study of tumor-infiltrating lymphocytes in primary liver carcinoma. With a constant-region primer, TCR beta cDNA was made from approximately 450 ng of total RNA. Libraries covering TCR beta were generated through three nested multiplex PCR rounds (using a slightly modified ARM-PCR). TRBV1-TRBV30 forward primers and a C-beta reverse primer were used in the first two PCR rounds, which each ran for approximately 11 cycles. TCRdb fed the multiplex PCR reads into MiXCR, producing one record per CDR3 protein. Among more than 55,000 distinct CDR3 sequences listed, 71% were seen once. The roughly 19-33 mg bulk tissue piece was not sorted before simultaneous RNA and DNA extraction. Specimen: liver tumor tissue from sampling region 2. Subset noted: tumor region T2, inferior pole. These receptors originate from a man aged 35-49 years with primary liver carcinoma and hepatitis B virus infection.

Turning to this clonotype: Because the CDR3 is missing its conserved closing phenylalanine or tryptophan, this is likely a read error. The chain carries TRBV7-8 and TRBJ2-3, with D possibly being TRBD2 (6 bases). Germline V gene sequence: CDR1 SGHVS, CDR2 FQNEAQ. The CDR3 is made up of 13 amino acids. Here the CDR3 DNA reads TGTGCTAGCTGGGGGGTGGACGAGGATATGCAGTATCTT. Its protein is CASWGVDEDMQYL.

A word on this clonotype: At one end, the junction sequence differs from germline, possibly due to a read error. The CDR3: CACSQVTLLAGAADTQYF. In DNA, the CDR3 is TGTGCCTGCAGCCAAGTGACGCTTCTAGCGGGAGCGGCAGATACGCAGTATTTT. The gene calls are TRBV4-2 and TRBJ2-3, with 10 bases aligning to TRBD2. The CDR3 covers 18 residues. Germline V gene data show CDR1 as LGHNA and CDR2 as YNFKEQ.

This sequence joins TRBV28 and TRBJ2-3; D is unclear. Germline CDR1 is MDHEN and CDR2 is SYDVKM. This CDR3 comprises 17 residues. The ends were cut back, 2 bases at V and 0 bases at J, with 15 bases in the middle. This chain's CDR3 is CASSLTTVGISTDTQYF. CDR3 bases: TGTGCCAGCAGTTTAACGACCGTGGGAATTAGCACAGATACGCAGTATTTT. The variable domain in full, with the rest retrieved from reference TRBV28 and TRBJ2-3, is DVKVTQSSRYLVKRTGEKVFLECVQDMDHENMFWYRQDPGLGLRLIYFSYDVKMKEKGDIPEGYSVSREKKERFSLILESASTNQTSMYLCASSLTTVGISTDTQYFGPGTRLTVL.

This clonotype occurred once. This chain links TRBV7-9 with TRBJ2-5; D tentatively reads TRBD1 or TRBD2 (7 bases each). Trimming cost V 5 bases and J 5 bases, with 18 bases left between them. The CDR3 consists of 15 residues. The germline CDR1 and CDR2 sequences are SEHNR and FQNEAQ (reference sequence). The CDR3 is CASSSRGGLWETQYF. The CDR3 nucleotides read TGTGCCAGCAGCAGCAGGGGGGGACTCTGGGAGACCCAGTACTTC.

The chain joins TRBV4-1 to TRBJ2-1; D is uncertain. The last part of the DNA fits TRBJ2-7 better; the J call may be wrong. CDR3 length: 15 amino acids. CDR1 MGHRA and CDR2 YSYEKL come from the germline V gene. CDR3 loop: CASSPLGNKNIEQYF. In nucleotides, the CDR3 is TGCGCCAGCAGCCCGCTCGGTAACAAAAACATTGAGCAGTACTTC.

This clonotype has more than one count but fewer than ten. The genes are TRBV7-3 and TRBJ2-3; no reliable D call. The V end lost 2 bases, the J end lost 6 bases, and 12 bases lay between the germline ends. The CDR3 totals 14 residues. CDR1 and CDR2 (germline): SGHTA, FQGTGA. CDR3 sequence reads: CASSLVVGGDTQYF. CDR3 sequence (DNA): TGTGCCAGCAGCTTAGTGGTCGGTGGGGATACGCAGTATTTT.

The V gene is TRBV6-5, the J gene TRBJ2-3; the D is unclear. The V gene lost 8 bases and the J gene lost 0 bases, with 15 bases spanning the gap. Germline assignment: CDR1 MNHEY and CDR2 SVGAGI. The CDR3 runs 15 residues. This chain's CDR3 is CASGPDGSSTDTQYF. CDR3 nucleotide sequence: TGTGCCAGCGGCCCGGACGGCTCTAGCACAGATACGCAGTATTTT.

This clonotype showed up just a few times. Mismatch with germline at one junction end may stem from a read error. The chain is built from TRBV4-1 and TRBJ2-7; 9 bases map to TRBD2. The CDR3 length is 17 residues. The V gene's germline CDR1 is MGHRA and CDR2 YSYEKL. The CDR3 bases are TGCGCCAGCAACCAACGGACTAGCGCCCGAGGGGCCTACGAGCAGTACTTC. This gives the protein CASNQRTSARGAYEQYF.

This clonotype showed up just a few times. The chain uses TRBV6-5 and TRBJ2-5; 8 bases align to TRBD2. V gave up 7 bases and J gave up 5 bases; unmatched junction bases: 6. The CDR3 sequence is 13 residues long. In germline, CDR1 is MNHEY, CDR2 SVGAGI. In DNA, the CDR3 is TGTGCCAGCAATTCCGGGAGGGGGGAGACCCAGTACTTC. Protein product: CASNSGRGETQYF.

This clonotype has at least ten counts. CDR3 residues: CAWKPQGEPYNEQFF. CDR3 bases: TGTGCCTGGAAACCGCAAGGAGAGCCCTACAATGAGCAGTTCTTC. The rearrangement links TRBV30 to TRBJ2-1, with D unresolved. Deletions cut 4 bases from V and 2 bases from J, with 15 bases between. Germline values: CDR1 GTSNPN, CDR2 SVGIG (reference sequence). There are 15 residues in the CDR3.

The V call is TRBV6-1, the J call TRBJ2-6, with D possibly matching TRBD2 (6 bases). This CDR3 has 19 amino acids. V was cut by 4 bases and J by 3 bases, with 22 bases left in between. CDR1 MNHNS and CDR2 SASEGT come from the germline V gene. This chain's CDR3 is CASSALWDWGVGGANVLTF. As DNA, the CDR3 is TGTGCCAGCAGTGCACTCTGGGACTGGGGAGTAGGTGGGGCCAACGTCCTGACTTTC.

This clonotype was counted once. The chain couples TRBV29-1 to TRBJ1-6; TRBD1 matches 8 bases. V lost 6 bases to trimming and J lost 10 bases; unmatched junction nucleotides: 14. CDR3 length equals 15 residues. Germline loops: CDR1 SQVTM, CDR2 ANQGSEA. The CDR3 here is CSVPQAGQGDSPLHF. The CDR3 nucleotides read TGCAGCGTCCCCCAGGCTGGACAGGGTGACTCACCCCTCCACTTT. The full variable domain, its missing parts supplied by reference TRBV29-1 and TRBJ1-6, is SAVISQKPSRDICQRGTSLTIQCQVDSQVTMMFWYRQQPGQSLTLIATANQGSEATYESGFVIDKFPISRPNLTFSTLTVSNMSPEDSSIYLCSVPQAGQGDSPLHFGNGTRLTVT.

Comment on this clonotype: A read error may account for a junction end that differs from germline. This chain links TRBV4-1 with TRBJ1-2; TRBD1 matches at 7 bases. The length of the CDR3 is 14 residues. From germline, CDR1 is MGHRA and CDR2 YSYEKL. The CDR3 loop is CAISQLDRNYGYTF. CDR3 DNA sequence: TGCGCCATCAGCCAATTGGACAGGAACTATGGCTACACCTTC.

This sequence joins TRBV29-1 and TRBJ1-5; D is possibly TRBD1 (5 bases). Deletions cut 4 bases from V and 5 bases from J, with 12 bases between. Germline CDR1 SQVTM, CDR2 ANQGSEA. The CDR3 covers 13 residues. In DNA form, the CDR3 reads TGCAGCGTTGTCAGACAGATCCATCAGCCCCAGCATTTT. It translates to CSVVRQIHQPQHF.

Comment on this clonotype: A read error may account for a junction end that differs from germline. The chain combines TRBV5-6 with TRBJ2-2; TRBD2 aligns across 7 bases. This CDR3 spans 16 amino acids. The germline CDR1 and CDR2 sequences are SGHDT and YYEEEE. CDR3 protein: CTSSIGRERAAGELFF. The CDR3 nucleotides read TGTACCAGCAGCATAGGGCGGGAGAGAGCGGCCGGGGAGCTGTTTTTT.

On this clonotype itself: No conserved phenylalanine or tryptophan is present at the end of the CDR3, so a read error is the likely explanation. The rearrangement links TRBV11-2 to TRBJ2-7; 11 bases are a match to TRBD2. Per the germline V gene, CDR1 is SGHAT and CDR2 is FQNNGV. The CDR3 is made up of 15 amino acids. For the CDR3, the DNA is TGTGCCAGGAGCTCTACGACTAGCGGGACCTATGAGCAGTACCTC. Protein sequence: CARSSTTSGTYEQYL.

In the case of this clonotype: This may arise from a read error, as a much more abundant clone is one base away. V usage is TRBV14 and J usage is TRBJ2-2, with D possibly TRBD1 on 5 matching bases. CDR1 is SGHDN, CDR2 FVKESK, per germline. Trimming took off 5 bases at V and 1 base at J, with 8 bases between the two ends. The CDR3 has 14 residues. The CDR3 loop reads CASSLTVNTGELFF. The CDR3 DNA follows: TGTGCCAGCAGCTTGACAGTGAACACCGGGGAGCTGTTTTTT.

This clonotype was counted between two and nine times. The junction differs from germline at one of its ends, possibly a read error. The chain has TRBV5-1 and TRBJ1-1; D possibly corresponds to TRBD1 (5 bases). CDR1 is SGHRS and CDR2 is YFSETQ in the germline V gene. The CDR3 has 15 residues. CDR3 loop: CASSSGGAMNIEAFF. The CDR3 DNA is TGCGCCAGCAGCTCGGGCGGGGCTATGAACATTGAAGCTTTCTTT.

With regard to this clonotype: Compared with germline, one end of the junction differs, possibly owing to a read error. The genes are TRBV11-2 and TRBJ2-2, with a possible D match to TRBD2 (7 bases). There are 17 residues in the CDR3. The germline V gene has CDR1 SGHAT and CDR2 FQNNGV. CDR3 sequence: CASSLTIGGANTRELFF. In nucleotides, the CDR3 is TGTGCCAGCAGCTTAACAATAGGGGGGGCGAACACCAGGGAGCTGTTTTTT.

As regards this clonotype: The junction shows a germline mismatch at one end, possibly a read error. The chain is built from TRBV11-2 and TRBJ2-5; the D gene could be TRBD1 or TRBD2 (5 bases each). This CDR3 spans 16 amino acids. The V gene's germline CDR1 is SGHAT and CDR2 FQNNGV. The CDR3 DNA reads as TGTGCCAGCAGCCAAACTCCTGGCGTGAGGAAAGGGACCCACTACTTC. It encodes CASSQTPGVRKGTHYF.

V gene TRBV11-2 combines with J gene TRBJ2-3, with 8 bases lining up with TRBD2. CDR1 is SGHAT and CDR2 is FQNNGV in the germline V gene. The CDR3 consists of 15 residues. J lost 6 bases, V lost 9 bases, and 14 bases had no gene match. The CDR3 reads CASSTTGGRADTQYF. The CDR3 nucleotides read TGTGCCAGTAGCACCACGGGAGGGCGGGCCGATACGCAGTATTTT.